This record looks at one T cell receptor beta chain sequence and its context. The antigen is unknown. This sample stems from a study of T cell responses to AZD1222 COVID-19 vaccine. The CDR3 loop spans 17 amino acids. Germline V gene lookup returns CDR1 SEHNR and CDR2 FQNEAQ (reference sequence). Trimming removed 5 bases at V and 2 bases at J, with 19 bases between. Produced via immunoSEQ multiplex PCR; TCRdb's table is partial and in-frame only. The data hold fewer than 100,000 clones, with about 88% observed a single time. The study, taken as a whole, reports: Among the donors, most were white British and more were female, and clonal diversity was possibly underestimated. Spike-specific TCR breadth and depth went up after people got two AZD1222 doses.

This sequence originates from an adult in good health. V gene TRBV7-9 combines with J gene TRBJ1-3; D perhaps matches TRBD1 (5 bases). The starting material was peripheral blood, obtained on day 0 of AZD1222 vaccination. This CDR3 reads CASSAGGRRGTGNTIYF. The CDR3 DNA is TGTGCCAGCAGCGCGGGCGGGAGGAGGGGAACTGGAAACACCATATATTTT. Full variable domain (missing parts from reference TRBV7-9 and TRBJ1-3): DTGVSQNPRHKITKRGQNVTFRCDPISEHNRLYWYRQTLGQGPEFLTYFQNEAQLEKSRLLSDRFSAERPKGSFSTLEIQRTEQGDSAMYLCASSAGGRRGTGNTIYFGEGSWLTVV.